The 30 T cell receptor beta chains below all came from one sample that was sequenced in a study of beta chain features in type 1 diabetes. The authors reverse transcribed all of the isolated RNA, so sequencing captured expressed TCRB transcripts. The protocol was immunoSEQ multiplex PCR, while the TCRdb copy is restricted to in-frame clones and leaves out a portion. The sample holds approximately 100,000 clones, under 40% seen once. Sequenced input: stem cell memory CD4+ T cells from blood. The receptors stem from a woman between 18 and 29 years old in good health.

The gene calls are TRBV27 and TRBJ2-5; 12 bases are shared with TRBD2. The CDR3 covers 15 residues. CDR1 and CDR2 (germline): MNHEY, SMNVEV (reference sequence). V dropped 7 bases and J dropped 5; count of bases not matched to a gene: 8. The CDR3 loop reads CASTLLAGGAETQYF. The DNA of the CDR3 is TGTGCCAGCACTCTACTAGCGGGAGGCGCGGAGACCCAGTACTTC.

This clone came up a few times. The chain has TRBV15 and TRBJ2-5; 7 bases line up with TRBD1. V shed 1 base and J 3 bases; nucleotides not matched to a gene: 2. Germline V gives CDR1 LNHNV, CDR2 YYDKDF (reference sequence). The CDR3 is 14 amino acids. This chain's CDR3 is CATSRAGTEETQYF. CDR3 nucleotides: TGTGCCACCAGCAGAGCCGGGACAGAAGAGACCCAGTACTTC.

This chain uses TRBV6-5 with TRBJ2-5; no clear D gene. Germline V lookup: CDR1 MNHEY, CDR2 SVGAGI. CDR3 length: 15 residues. V gave up 0 bases and J gave up 1 base, with 9 bases separating them. The CDR3 sequence is CASSYSRQLQETQYF. CDR3 nucleotides: TGTGCCAGCAGTTACTCGAGGCAGCTCCAAGAGACCCAGTACTTC.

The chain employs TRBV9 and TRBJ2-1; D gene uncertain. The CDR3 has 16 amino acids. Germline V gives CDR1 SGDLS, CDR2 YYNGEE. Trimming shortened V by 0 bases and J by 2 bases, and 12 bases separated the two germline ends. CDR3 DNA: TGTGCCAGCAGCGTAGCTGGTAGAGTCGCCTACAATGAGCAGTTCTTC. This encodes CASSVAGRVAYNEQFF. Variable domain in full (rest from reference TRBV9 and TRBJ2-1): DSGVTQTPKHLITATGQRVTLRCSPRSGDLSVYWYQQSLDQGLQFLIQYYNGEERAKGNILERFSAQQFPDLHSELNLSSLELGDSALYFCASSVAGRVAYNEQFFGPGTRLTVL.

This clone was seen just once. The chain links TRBV30 to TRBJ1-3; maybe TRBD1 (5 bases). CDR1 and CDR2 from the germline V gene are GTSNPN and SVGIG (reference sequence). V lost 2 bases to trimming and J lost 0 bases, with 17 bases between them. The CDR3 has 17 residues. CDR3 DNA sequence: TGTGCCTGGAGTATGCAAGGGACTCTTTACTCTGGAAACACCATATATTTT. Residues: CAWSMQGTLYSGNTIYF.

The rearrangement uses TRBV18 and TRBJ2-1; 9 bases fit TRBD1. Germline V gene data show CDR1 as KGHSH and CDR2 as LQKENI. The trim removed 1 base at V and 5 bases at J, leaving 6 bases unmatched. The CDR3 has 16 residues. The CDR3 DNA reads TGTGCCAGCTCACCACTGGGGGGGACAGGGCACAATGAGCAGTTCTTC. It encodes CASSPLGGTGHNEQFF.

This clone was detected a few times. The genes are TRBV29-1 and TRBJ2-2; 7 bases agree with TRBD2. The V gene end was trimmed by 5 bases and the J gene end by 9 bases; junction bases not matched to a gene: 9. In germline, CDR1 is SQVTM, CDR2 ANQGSEA. CDR3 size: 13 residues. The CDR3 bases are TGCAGCGTTCCCGGGGGAGGGTTGAGGGAGCTGTTTTTT. Protein product: CSVPGGGLRELFF.

This sequence joins TRBV5-4 and TRBJ2-2; a possible D gene is TRBD1 (5 bases). CDR3 size: 16 residues. Germline V lookup: CDR1 SGHNT, CDR2 YYREEE (reference sequence). V lost 2 bases to trimming and J lost 5 bases, with 16 bases between them. CDR3 sequence reads: CASSFNRNRQTGELFF. CDR3 bases: TGTGCCAGCAGCTTCAACCGAAATAGACAGACCGGGGAGCTGTTTTTT.

This clone came up a few times. The V and J genes are TRBV28 and TRBJ2-7, with D perhaps TRBD2 (6 bases). The CDR3 sequence is 16 residues long. V lost 6 bases and J lost 4, with 22 bases in between. Germline V lookup: CDR1 MDHEN, CDR2 SYDVKM. The CDR3 region is CASRPPRGGNLYEQYF. The CDR3 DNA sequence: TGTGCCAGCAGGCCCCCAAGGGGAGGTAACCTTTACGAGCAGTACTTC.

V gene TRBV7-2 combines with J gene TRBJ2-7; 10 bases match TRBD2. The CDR3 is 15 residues long. With 5 bases clipped from V and 5 bases from J, the junction kept 9 bases outside the gene matches. Germline CDR1 reads SGHTA; CDR2 reads FQGNSA. Written as DNA, the CDR3 is TGTGCCAGCAGCCCAGCGGGAGGGCCGTGGAACGAGCAGTACTTC. Translating it yields CASSPAGGPWNEQYF.

The chain links TRBV28 to TRBJ1-5; no reliable D call. This CDR3 is 12 amino acids long. From germline, CDR1 is MDHEN and CDR2 SYDVKM. Deletions cut 4 bases from V and 6 bases from J, with 7 bases between. The CDR3 region is CASSSAVQPQHF. The CDR3 DNA reads TGTGCCAGCAGTTCGGCGGTTCAGCCCCAGCATTTT.

The chain links TRBV7-2 to TRBJ2-5; 11 positions agree with TRBD2. The germline V gene encodes CDR1 SGHTA and CDR2 FQGNSA. Unmatched junction bases numbered 12, after V lost 5 bases and J lost 7 bases. The CDR3 spans 16 residues. CDR3 coding DNA: TGTGCCAGCAGCCTTCGACTAGCGGGATCGGGTGGGACCCAGTACTTC. This encodes CASSLRLAGSGGTQYF.

This clone was seen more than once but under ten times. The chain combines TRBV5-1 with TRBJ2-1; D possibly corresponds to TRBD2 (6 bases). Germline V gives CDR1 SGHRS, CDR2 YFSETQ. V lost 1 base, J lost 8 bases, and 13 bases lay in between. The CDR3 is made up of 14 amino acids. CDR3 in DNA: TGCGCCAGCAGCTTGTTGGGGGGTACCGATGAGCAGTTCTTC. Encoded protein: CASSLLGGTDEQFF.

CDR3 loop: CASSLDRGNTEAFF. The CDR3, as DNA: TGTGCCAGCAGCTTGGACAGGGGTAACACTGAAGCTTTCTTT. This chain connects TRBV7-3 to TRBJ1-1; TRBD1 aligns across 9 bases. This CDR3 is 14 amino acids long. V was clipped by 3 bases and J by 2 bases; unmatched bases: 1. Germline V lookup: CDR1 SGHTA, CDR2 FQGTGA.

This clone was seen a few times. The CDR3 DNA follows: TGCGCCAGCAGTCTAGCGGGAGGAGTTATCGACGAGCAGTACTTC. Amino acid sequence: CASSLAGGVIDEQYF. The genes are TRBV5-1 and TRBJ2-7; TRBD2 agrees at 11 bases. V gave up 5 bases and J gave up 5 bases; unmatched junction bases: 9. Germline lookup yields CDR1 SGHRS and CDR2 YFSETQ. The length of the CDR3 is 15 residues.

A few counts support this clone. This sequence joins TRBV9 and TRBJ2-3; TRBD2 matches 11 bases. Germline V gene sequence: CDR1 SGDLS, CDR2 YYNGEE. V lost 2 bases to trimming and J lost 6 bases; unmatched junction nucleotides: 8. CDR3 length: 16 residues. CDR3 sequence reads: CASSVLAGGLDDTQYF. CDR3 nucleotides: TGTGCCAGCAGCGTTCTAGCGGGAGGCCTTGATGATACGCAGTATTTT. Filled out from reference TRBV9 and TRBJ2-3, the complete variable domain reads DSGVTQTPKHLITATGQRVTLRCSPRSGDLSVYWYQQSLDQGLQFLIQYYNGEERAKGNILERFSAQQFPDLHSELNLSSLELGDSALYFCASSVLAGGLDDTQYFGPGTRLTVL.

This clone was seen a few times. The chain joins TRBV5-5 to TRBJ2-5, with 8 bases fitting TRBD1. The ends lost 5 bases at V and 1 base at J; junction bases unmatched: 1. The CDR3 has 13 residues. Germline assignment: CDR1 SGHKS and CDR2 YYEKEE (reference sequence). Written as DNA, the CDR3 is TGTGCCAGCAGGGGGACAGGCCAAGAGACCCAGTACTTC. Protein: CASRGTGQETQYF.

This clone was counted between two and nine times. The chain carries TRBV6-6 and TRBJ2-7; D might be TRBD1 (6 bases). Per germline, CDR1 MNHNY and CDR2 SVGAGI (reference sequence). The CDR3 loop spans 13 amino acids. Trimming left V 2 bases short and J 2 bases short, with 7 bases between. The CDR3 loop reads CASSYTGTYEQYF. DNA of the CDR3: TGTGCCAGCAGTTACACAGGGACCTACGAGCAGTACTTC.

The rearrangement uses TRBV7-2 and TRBJ1-1, with 7 bases lining up with TRBD1. This CDR3 spans 14 amino acids. The germline gives CDR1 SGHTA, CDR2 FQGNSA. V lost 6 bases, J lost 6 bases, and 10 bases stayed unmatched. CDR3 sequence reads: CASRSRTGQAEAFF. The CDR3 DNA is TGTGCCAGCAGAAGTCGGACAGGCCAAGCTGAAGCTTTCTTT.

This clone was seen a few times. V usage is TRBV7-9 and J usage is TRBJ2-7; 9 positions match TRBD1. The CDR3 contains 15 residues. Germline loops: CDR1 SEHNR, CDR2 FQNEAQ (reference sequence). V shed 5 bases, J shed 5 bases, and the junction held 10 bases outside the gene matches. The CDR3 sequence is CASSPTGTGRDEQYF. CDR3 sequence (DNA): TGTGCCAGCAGCCCAACCGGGACAGGGAGAGACGAGCAGTACTTC.

The chain employs TRBV28 and TRBJ1-2, with 10 bases that match TRBD1. Germline V gene sequence: CDR1 MDHEN, CDR2 SYDVKM. J gave up 5 bases and V 5 bases, and 5 bases lay outside the gene matches. CDR3 length: 14 residues. As DNA, the CDR3 is TGTGCCAGCAGTGTACCGGGACAGGGGTATGGCTACACCTTC. Amino acids: CASSVPGQGYGYTF.

This clone was observed a handful of times. The J gene is TRBJ2-1, the V gene TRBV4-1; TRBD2 is a possible D gene (6 bases). Germline V gene lookup returns CDR1 MGHRA and CDR2 YSYEKL. CDR3 length equals 19 residues. V shed 2 bases and J shed 9 bases, with 29 bases lying between them. CDR3 bases: TGCGCCAGCAGCCAATACGTTGTGAGAACTCTTGCGGGAATGCCTGAGCAGTTCTTC. Protein sequence: CASSQYVVRTLAGMPEQFF.

The rearrangement uses TRBV18 and TRBJ2-1; TRBD2 matches at 7 bases. Unmatched junction bases numbered 18, after V lost 3 bases and J lost 10 bases. The CDR3 spans 17 residues. Germline V gene sequence: CDR1 KGHSH, CDR2 LQKENI. This CDR3 reads CASSPTETSPSVREQFF. The DNA of the CDR3 is TGTGCCAGCTCACCCACAGAGACTAGCCCCTCAGTGAGAGAGCAGTTCTTC.

This clone was observed a handful of times. V is TRBV19 and J is TRBJ2-3; 9 bases map to TRBD1. Germline V lookup: CDR1 LNHDA, CDR2 SQIVND (reference sequence). The junction had 5 bases not matched to a gene; V was cut back by 6 bases and J by 4 bases. The CDR3 totals 14 residues. The CDR3 nucleotides are TGTGCCAGTAGCCGGGACAGGGCTTCAGATACGCAGTATTTT. Its translation is CASSRDRASDTQYF.

CDR3 coding DNA: TGTGCCAGCAGCTTAATAAACAGGGACGGTAGGAGGAATGAGCAGTTCTTC. Its translation is CASSLINRDGRRNEQFF. This rearrangement joins TRBV5-4 to TRBJ2-1; D might be TRBD1 (6 bases). The germline V gene has CDR1 SGHNT and CDR2 YYREEE (reference sequence). Trimming cost V 2 bases and J 7 bases, with 22 bases left between them. This CDR3 is built from 17 residues.

The chain is built from TRBV12-5 and TRBJ2-1; 7 nucleotides agree with TRBD1. The length of the CDR3 is 18 residues. In germline, CDR1 is LGHNT, CDR2 FRNRAP. V shed 0 bases, J shed 5 bases, and the junction held 13 bases outside the gene matches. Here the CDR3 reads CASGLVLGSGQKNNEQFF. The CDR3 nucleotides read TGTGCTAGTGGTTTGGTACTGGGTTCGGGACAGAAAAACAATGAGCAGTTCTTC.

In this sample, this clone turned up a few times. V and J are TRBV29-1 and TRBJ1-4; D unresolved. Trimming shortened V by 6 bases and J by 0 bases, and 8 bases separated the two germline ends. Germline CDR1 SQVTM, CDR2 ANQGSEA. This CDR3 has 13 residues. The CDR3 DNA follows: TGCAGCGTAAGGAGAACAACTAATGAAAAACTGTTTTTT. Its translation: CSVRRTTNEKLFF.

The genes are TRBV5-1 and TRBJ2-1; D might be TRBD1 (7 bases). V was shortened by 0 bases and J by 2 bases, with 12 bases between the two germline ends. This CDR3 is 16 amino acids long. CDR1 is SGHRS and CDR2 is YFSETQ in the germline V gene. CDR3 DNA sequence: TGCGCCAGCAGCTTGGGGGGCGGGACAGCCTACAATGAGCAGTTCTTC. Translating it yields CASSLGGGTAYNEQFF.

The rearrangement joins TRBV30 to TRBJ2-5; D gene unclear. Between the trimmed V and J ends, which lost 0 bases and 1 base, there was a span of 9 bases. Looked up from germline, CDR1 is GTSNPN and CDR2 is SVGIG (reference sequence). The CDR3 is 14 amino acids. The DNA of the CDR3 is TGTGCCTGGAGTGTACAGACCGTCCAAGAGACCCAGTACTTC. Protein: CAWSVQTVQETQYF.

This clone was detected only a few times. The rearrangement joins TRBV9 to TRBJ2-7; 7 bases match TRBD1. Germline V gene data show CDR1 as SGDLS and CDR2 as YYNGEE. The CDR3 runs 14 residues. J lost 5 bases, V lost 1 base, and 6 bases had no gene match. CDR3 in amino acids: CASSVRQGQNEQYF. The DNA for the CDR3 is TGTGCCAGCAGCGTAAGACAGGGTCAGAACGAGCAGTACTTC.